This T cell receptor (beta chain) emerged from a study of beta chain features in type 1 diabetes. Germline V gives CDR1 MNHEY, CDR2 SMNVEV (reference sequence). CDR3 size: 15 residues. V lost 5 bases to trimming and J lost 3 bases, with 17 bases between them. Investigators reverse transcribed all isolated RNA, so they sequenced expressed TCRB transcripts. Sequencing used immunoSEQ multiplex PCR; TCRdb keeps in-frame clones, though not all of them. Found here are approximately 150,000 clones, approximately 62% of them singletons; the top ten hold about 0.091%. Averaging approximately 0.11 L, one heparinised blood draw was given by each donor. General study findings and limits: TCRB CDR3s were moderately but significantly shorter in Type 1 diabetes patients in all four CD4+ subsets.

This clone was counted a few times. Its matching antigen is unknown. This chain joins TRBV27 and TRBJ2-7, with no clear D. The receptor was isolated from a man under 40 with type 1 diabetes. What was sequenced was naive CD4+ T cells from blood. As DNA, the CDR3 is TGTGCCAGCAGTAGGAGCGAGGCCCCGTTCTACGAGCAGTACTTC. Residues: CASSRSEAPFYEQYF.